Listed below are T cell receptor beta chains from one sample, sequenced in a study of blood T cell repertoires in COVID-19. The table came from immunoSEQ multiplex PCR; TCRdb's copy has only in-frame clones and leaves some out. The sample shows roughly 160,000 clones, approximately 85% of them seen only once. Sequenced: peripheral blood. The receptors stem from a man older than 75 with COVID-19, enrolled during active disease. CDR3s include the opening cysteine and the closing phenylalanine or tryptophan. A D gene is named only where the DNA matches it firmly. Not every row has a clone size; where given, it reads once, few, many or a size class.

CASSVGAQGFEAFF	TGTGCCAGCAGCGTAGGGGCGCAGGGGTTCGAAGCTTTCTTT	NA	NA	TRBV9	TRBJ1-1
CASRPGQGGNQPQHF	TGTGCCAGCAGGCCGGGACAGGGTGGTAATCAGCCCCAGCATTTT	TRBD1	NA	TRBV6-5	TRBJ1-5
CASRPLTGGENIQYF	TGTGCCAGCAGACCACTGACAGGGGGCGAAAACATTCAGTACTTC	TRBD1	NA	TRBV6-5	TRBJ2-4
CASSQGQGGGTEAFF	TGTGCCAGCAGCCAAGGACAGGGTGGAGGCACTGAAGCTTTCTTT	TRBD1	NA	TRBV4-2	TRBJ1-1
CASSRTGFLDTGELFF	TGTGCCAGCAGCAGAACAGGGTTTTTGGACACCGGGGAGCTGTTTTTT	NA	once	TRBV7-9	TRBJ2-2
CASSLVAGGNEQFF	TGTGCCAGCAGCTTAGTGGCAGGGGGCAATGAGCAGTTCTTC	TRBD1	NA	TRBV7-2	TRBJ2-1
CASNPAGQGPTGELFF	TGTGCCAGCAATCCCGCCGGACAGGGCCCCACCGGGGAGCTGTTTTTT	TRBD1	NA	TRBV25-1	TRBJ2-2
CASSSTAGVDTQYF	TGTGCCAGCAGCTCGACGGCCGGGGTGGATACGCAGTATTTT	NA	NA	TRBV9	TRBJ2-3
CASSMDRGRYEQYF	TGTGCCAGCAGCATGGACAGGGGGCGCTACGAGCAGTACTTC	TRBD1	NA	TRBV5-4	TRBJ2-7
CASSQDRGTEAFF	TGTGCCAGCAGCCAAGATCGCGGGACTGAAGCTTTCTTT	NA	NA	TRBV4-2	TRBJ1-1
CASSLDRKFYGYTF	TGTGCCAGCAGCTTGGACAGGAAGTTCTATGGCTACACCTTC	NA	once	TRBV5-6	TRBJ1-2
CASSPDRNNQPQHF	TGTGCCAGCAGTCCCGACAGAAACAATCAGCCCCAGCATTTT	NA	NA	TRBV6-5	TRBJ1-5
CASSLSRGGEQYF	TGTGCCAGCAGCTTATCGAGAGGCGGCGAGCAGTACTTC	NA	NA	TRBV11-2	TRBJ2-7
CASSLGARNPSGNTIYF	TGCGCCAGCAGCTTGGGAGCCCGAAATCCATCTGGAAACACCATATATTTT	NA	once	TRBV5-1	TRBJ1-3
CASSLGQGAYGYTF	TGCGCCAGCAGCTTGGGACAGGGGGCGTATGGCTACACCTTC	TRBD1	NA	TRBV5-1	TRBJ1-2
CASIGAGSSEAFF	TGTGCCAGTATAGGTGCGGGTTCCTCTGAAGCTTTCTTT	NA	NA	TRBV19	TRBJ1-1
CASSSSGTGSEKLFF	TGTGCCAGCAGTTCTTCCGGGACAGGGTCTGAAAAACTGTTTTTT	TRBD1	NA	TRBV28	TRBJ1-4
CASSEPNTEAFF	TGTGCCAGCAGTGAACCTAACACTGAAGCTTTCTTT	NA	NA	TRBV6-1	TRBJ1-1
CATSSYRENTEAFF	TGTGCCACCAGCAGCTACAGGGAGAACACTGAAGCTTTCTTT	NA	NA	TRBV15	TRBJ1-1
CASSRGQGYEQYF	TGTGCCAGTAGTAGGGGACAGGGCTACGAGCAGTACTTC	TRBD1	NA	TRBV19	TRBJ2-7
CASSPRTRLANQDEQYF	TGTGCCAGCAGTCCTCGGACCAGGTTAGCGAATCAGGACGAGCAGTACTTC	NA	NA	TRBV28	TRBJ2-7
CASSRDRDANTIYF	TGTGCCAGCAGCAGGGACAGGGATGCAAACACCATATATTTT	TRBD1	once	TRBV5-4	TRBJ1-3
CASSVAGGAGDTQYF	TGTGCCAGCAGCGTAGCTGGCGGGGCGGGAGATACGCAGTATTTT	NA	NA	TRBV9	TRBJ2-3
CASRVGQSSYEQYF	TGTGCCAGCAGGGTGGGGCAGAGCTCCTACGAGCAGTACTTC	NA	NA	TRBV2	TRBJ2-7
CASSVEETQYF	TGTGCCAGCAGCGTCGAAGAGACCCAGTACTTC	NA	NA	TRBV9	TRBJ2-5
CAKQGTEEETQYF	TGTGCCAAACAGGGGACGGAGGAAGAGACCCAGTACTTC	TRBD1	NA	TRBV6-4	TRBJ2-5
CASSYRTGDHAGYTF	TGTGCCAGCAGTTACCGGACAGGGGATCACGCTGGCTACACCTTC	TRBD1	few	TRBV6-5	TRBJ1-2
CASLGVDNQPQHF	TGTGCCAGCTTGGGAGTGGACAATCAGCCCCAGCATTTT	NA	NA	TRBV12-3/TRBV12-4	TRBJ1-5
CATQRGEAANEQFF	TGTGCCACCCAACGGGGGGAAGCGGCCAATGAGCAGTTCTTC	TRBD2	NA	TRBV2	TRBJ2-1
CASTLISSGGAPGYTDTQYF	TGTGCCAGCACCCTTATCAGCAGCGGGGGGGCCCCGGGCTACACAGATACGCAGTATTTT	TRBD2	NA	TRBV27	TRBJ2-3
CASSLRLNTEAFF	TGTGCCAGCAGTTTACGGTTGAACACTGAAGCTTTCTTT	NA	NA	TRBV28	TRBJ1-1
CASSYSGGEGYTF	TGTGCCAGCAGTTACTCAGGGGGAGAAGGCTACACCTTC	NA	NA	TRBV6-5	TRBJ1-2